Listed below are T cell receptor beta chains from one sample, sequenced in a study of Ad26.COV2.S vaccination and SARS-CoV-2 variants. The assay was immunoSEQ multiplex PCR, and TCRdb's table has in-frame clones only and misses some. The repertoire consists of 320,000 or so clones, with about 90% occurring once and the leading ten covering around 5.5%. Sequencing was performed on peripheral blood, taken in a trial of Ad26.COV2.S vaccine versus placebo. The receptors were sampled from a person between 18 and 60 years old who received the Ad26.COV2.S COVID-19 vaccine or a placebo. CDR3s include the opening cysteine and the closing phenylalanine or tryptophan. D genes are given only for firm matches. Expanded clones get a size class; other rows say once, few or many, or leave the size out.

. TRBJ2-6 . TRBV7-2 CASSLGGLAGANVLTF TGTGCCAGCAGCTTAGGAGGGCTGGCTGGGGCCAACGTCCTGACTTTC
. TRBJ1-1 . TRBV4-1 CASSQDSRGNTEAFF TGCGCCAGCAGCCAAGATTCAAGGGGGAACACTGAAGCTTTCTTT
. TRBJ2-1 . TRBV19 CASSRSHFDEQFF TGTGCCAGTAGTAGGAGTCACTTCGATGAGCAGTTCTTC
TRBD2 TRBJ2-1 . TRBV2 CASSEERGAYNEQFF TGTGCCAGCAGTGAAGAGCGGGGGGCCTACAATGAGCAGTTCTTC
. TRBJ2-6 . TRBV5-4 CASSKQAEGANVLTF TGTGCCAGCAGCAAACAGGCGGAAGGGGCCAACGTCCTGACTTTC
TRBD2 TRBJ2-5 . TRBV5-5 CASSLGLAGSETQYF TGTGCCAGCAGCTTGGGCCTAGCGGGGAGCGAGACCCAGTACTTC
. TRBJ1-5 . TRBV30 CAWSVRDRRHQPQHF TGTGCCTGGAGTGTACGAGACAGAAGACATCAGCCCCAGCATTTT
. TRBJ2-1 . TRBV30 CAWSVTRLYNEQFF TGTGCCTGGAGTGTGACCAGGCTGTACAATGAGCAGTTCTTC
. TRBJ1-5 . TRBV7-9 CASSLVEGNQPQHF TGTGCCAGCAGCTTAGTGGAGGGCAATCAGCCCCAGCATTTT
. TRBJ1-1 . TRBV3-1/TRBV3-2 CASSQEASLNTEAFF TGTGCCAGCAGCCAAGAAGCCAGTTTGAACACTGAAGCTTTCTTT
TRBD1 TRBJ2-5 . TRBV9 CASSAPGTGGRETQYF TGTGCCAGCAGCGCCCCCGGGACAGGGGGCAGGGAGACCCAGTACTTC
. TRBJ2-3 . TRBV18 CASSLGTSTDTQYF TGTGCCAGCTCATTGGGGACCAGCACAGATACGCAGTATTTT
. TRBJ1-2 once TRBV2 CASRAPAVGYGYTF TGTGCCAGCAGAGCCCCCGCCGTTGGCTATGGCTACACCTTC
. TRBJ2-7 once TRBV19 CASSIFHNYEQYF TGTGCCAGTAGTATATTTCACAACTACGAGCAGTACTTC
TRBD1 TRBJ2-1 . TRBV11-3 CASSFDRASYNEQFF TGTGCCAGCAGCTTTGACAGGGCCTCCTACAATGAGCAGTTCTTC
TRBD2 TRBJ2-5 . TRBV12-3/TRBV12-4 CASSPLAGHEYF TGTGCCAGCAGTCCACTAGCGGGACATGAGTACTTC
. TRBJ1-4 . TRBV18 CASSPNREKVSGEKLFF TGTGCCAGCTCACCAAACAGGGAAAAGGTCTCGGGTGAAAAACTGTTTTTT
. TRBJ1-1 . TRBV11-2 CASSPGLLTEAFF TGTGCCAGCAGCCCGGGCCTTCTCACTGAAGCTTTCTTT
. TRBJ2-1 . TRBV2 CASSEALPDNEQFF TGTGCCAGCAGTGAAGCGCTTCCGGACAATGAGCAGTTCTTC
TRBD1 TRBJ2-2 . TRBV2 CASSGRTGRNTGELFF TGTGCCAGCAGTGGAAGGACAGGGCGAAACACCGGGGAGCTGTTTTTT
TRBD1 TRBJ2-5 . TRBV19 CASSIVSVQGARETQYF TGTGCCAGTAGTATAGTTTCTGTCCAGGGGGCAAGGGAGACCCAGTACTTC
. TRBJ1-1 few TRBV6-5 CASSFRANTEAFF TGTGCCAGCAGTTTCCGGGCGAACACTGAAGCTTTCTTT
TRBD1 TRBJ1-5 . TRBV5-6 CASSLGDRPQQPQHF TGTGCCAGCAGCTTAGGGGACAGGCCTCAACAGCCCCAGCATTTT
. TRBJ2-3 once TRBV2 CAPREDTQYF TGTGCCCCCCGAGAAGATACGCAGTATTTT
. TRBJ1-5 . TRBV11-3 CASRFHRVLGQPQHF TGTGCCAGCAGGTTTCACAGGGTTTTGGGCCAGCCCCAGCATTTT
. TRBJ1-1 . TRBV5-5 CASSLAKLLNTEAFF TGTGCCAGCAGCTTGGCCAAGTTGTTGAACACTGAAGCTTTCTTT
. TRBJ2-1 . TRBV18 CASSGGPNNEQFF TGTGCCAGCTCCGGGGGTCCCAACAATGAGCAGTTCTTC
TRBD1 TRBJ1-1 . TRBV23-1 CASHTRRGQGKNGTEAFF TGCGCCAGCCACACAAGACGGGGACAGGGGAAGAATGGCACTGAAGCTTTCTTT
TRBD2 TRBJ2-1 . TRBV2 CASSERGLAGNEQFF TGTGCCAGCAGTGAACGGGGACTAGCAGGGAATGAGCAGTTCTTC
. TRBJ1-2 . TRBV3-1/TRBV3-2 CASSPSAANYGYTF TGTGCCAGCAGCCCTTCCGCAGCGAACTATGGCTACACCTTC
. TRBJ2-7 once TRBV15 CATSKWGYEQYF TGTGCCACCAGCAAGTGGGGCTACGAGCAGTACTTC
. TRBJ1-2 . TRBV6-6 CASTPVGAGYTF TGTGCCAGCACCCCAGTCGGGGCGGGCTACACCTTC
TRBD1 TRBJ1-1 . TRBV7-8 CASSIDRGNTEAFF TGTGCCAGCAGCATTGACAGGGGGAACACTGAAGCTTTCTTT
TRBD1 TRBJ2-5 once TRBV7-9 CASSPGTGLETQYF TGTGCCAGCAGCCCTGGGACAGGGCTGGAGACCCAGTACTTC
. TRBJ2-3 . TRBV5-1 CASSQGPSTDTQYF TGCGCCAGCAGCCAGGGGCCTAGCACAGATACGCAGTATTTT
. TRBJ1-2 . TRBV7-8 CASSPIGSLRRNAWSMGGTF TGTGCCAGCAGTCCGATCGGCTCACTTCGGCGTAATGCGTGGAGCATGGGGGGCACCTTC
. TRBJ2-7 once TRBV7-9 CASSLARTGLHEQYF TGTGCCAGCAGCTTAGCGCGAACAGGGCTCCACGAGCAGTACTTC
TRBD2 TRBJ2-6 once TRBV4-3 CASSQEILRGSPGANVLTF TGCGCCAGCAGCCAAGAAATTCTGCGGGGGTCCCCTGGGGCCAACGTCCTGACTTTC
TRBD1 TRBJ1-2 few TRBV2 CASTGGYGYTF TGTGCCAGCACAGGGGGCTATGGCTACACCTTC
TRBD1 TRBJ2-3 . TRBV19 CASSIGYSGTGITDTQYF TGTGCCAGTAGTATAGGGTACTCGGGGACAGGGATCACAGATACGCAGTATTTT
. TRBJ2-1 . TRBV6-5 CASSYRFTSGYNEQFF TGTGCCAGCAGTTACCGGTTTACCTCTGGCTACAATGAGCAGTTCTTC
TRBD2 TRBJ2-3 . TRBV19 CASSTGLADTQYF TGTGCCAGTAGCACAGGACTAGCAGATACGCAGTATTTT
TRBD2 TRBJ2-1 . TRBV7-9 CASSLGGAGGPVNEQFF TGTGCCAGCAGCTTAGGGGGAGCGGGAGGGCCGGTCAATGAGCAGTTCTTC
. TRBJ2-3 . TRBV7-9 CASSLDRAGPRYF TGTGCCAGCAGCTTAGATCGGGCGGGGCCTCGGTATTTT
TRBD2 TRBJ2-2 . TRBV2 CASTWAGGTNTGELFF TGTGCCAGCACCTGGGCGGGAGGGACGAACACCGGGGAGCTGTTTTTT
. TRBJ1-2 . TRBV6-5 CASSYGGDCTF TGTGCCAGCAGTTATGGGGGAGATTGCACCTTC
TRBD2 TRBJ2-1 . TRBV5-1 CASSLRVAGGDNEQFF TGCGCCAGCAGCTTGAGGGTAGCGGGAGGGGACAATGAGCAGTTCTTC
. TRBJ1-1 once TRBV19 CASSITGNTEAFF TGTGCCAGTAGTATTACCGGGAACACTGAAGCTTTCTTT
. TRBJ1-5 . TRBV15 CATSRDSRGPAQPQHF TGTGCCACCAGCAGAGATAGCAGGGGCCCCGCTCAGCCCCAGCATTTT
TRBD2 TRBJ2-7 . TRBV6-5 CASRGLAGRTYEQYF TGTGCCAGCCGAGGACTAGCGGGGAGAACCTACGAGCAGTACTTC
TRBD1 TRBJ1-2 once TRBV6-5 CASRSGTGGKYGYTF TGTGCCAGCAGATCAGGGACAGGGGGCAAGTATGGCTACACCTTC
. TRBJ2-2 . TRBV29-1 CSVGGDKGFAGELFF TGCAGCGTTGGTGGGGATAAGGGGTTTGCCGGGGAGCTGTTTTTT
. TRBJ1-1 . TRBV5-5 CASSYTRYTEAFF TGTGCCAGCAGCTACACACGTTACACTGAAGCTTTCTTT